Given below is one T cell receptor (beta chain) in context. Its antigen remains undetermined. The sample holds no much larger clone one base away, and base qualities are not on file. The CDR3 sequence holds 16 residues, the cysteine and phenylalanine included. This entry keeps only the CDR3 DNA: 48 bases, framed from base 1. The V and J ends are trimmed by 6 bases and 3 bases, leaving 18 bases between them. The germline V gene supplies CDR1 MNHNS and CDR2 SASEGT. The data stem from a study of CD8 T cells in Susac syndrome (dated 2019 in TCRdb). Turning to the overall study: The study used repertoire sequencing to test whether antigen drove CD8+ T cell activation and differentiation in Susac syndrome. The study compared CD8+ T cell repertoire clonality among 12 healthy donors, approximately 14 Susac syndrome patients and fewer than 19 multiple sclerosis patients. Summary of the overall study and its limitations: The number of individuals in the TCR sequencing and HLA analysis was acknowledged as relatively small.

High-throughput TCR beta sequencing profiled peripheral blood CD8+ and CD4+ T cells from healthy donors, Susac syndrome patients and multiple sclerosis patients. The multiple sclerosis controls were treatment-naive patients whose relapsing-remitting disease, either stable or active, fulfilled the revised McDonald criteria. CD8+ TEMRA cells were enriched by FACS, while bulk CD8+ and CD4+ T cells were purified by magnetic negative isolation. Blood was drawn into EDTA tubes, processed within 24 hours, and PBMCs were isolated by density gradient centrifugation. PBMCs intended for TCR sequencing were frozen in liquid nitrogen and were later thawed in a 37 degrees C water bath. The sorted or isolated CD4+, CD8+ and CD8+ TEMRA cells reached a purity of at least 90%. RNA was extracted using the RNeasy kit, and roughly 0.5 to 1 microgram was reverse transcribed with random hexamers. The immunoSEQ multiplex PCR assay, which covers 54 Vbeta and 13 Jbeta segments, was used to amplify TCR beta CDR3 regions. Bias from PCR amplification was corrected by using a synthetic template baseline for primer optimization and for computational correction. As for the original processing: Reads were annotated to V, D and J genes according to IMGT and were analyzed with immunoSEQ Analyzer, with only productive sequences retained. Clonality was calculated as one minus the Shannon entropy normalized by log2 of the number of productive unique sequences. For each patient and control, public and private clones were evaluated within the 100 most prevalent clones. A clone was defined as Susac-specific if it was absent from the healthy and MS cohorts, from roughly 980 published viral clones and from other ImmuneACCESS disease sequences. TCRdb passed the public sequencing reads through fastp at Q25 and MiXCR, retaining productive beta sequences. Identical CDR3 proteins give one entry, which carries the most common genes and DNA. The V and J calls follow TCRdb's processing rather than the paper's. This sample holds about 280,000 distinct CDR3 sequences; approximately 81% were observed only once. The ten largest clones capture around 0.12% of the sample.

The sample consisted of CD8+ T cells from PBMCs. The chain is made from TRBV6-1 and TRBJ1-5; TRBD1 is a weak D gene call, 5 bases matching. This receptor was taken from a human donor with multiple sclerosis. The DNA sequence is as follows: TGTGCCAGCAGGCGGGACGGAGCGTGGAACAATCAGCCCCAGCATTTT. This encodes CASRRDGAWNNQPQHF.